This T cell receptor (beta chain) was recorded in a study of blood T cells in healthy people across ages. It was with a sample-barcoded 5' primer and a J-beta primer mix that a second PCR of roughly 7 to 12 cycles was run. Via MiXCR, TCRdb re-called the 5' RACE reads, giving one row per CDR3 protein. The sample carries 630,000 or so distinct CDR3 sequences, around 31% recorded once. Trimming left V 3 bases short and J 2 bases short, with 11 bases between. CDR3 length: 15 amino acids. Germline assignment: CDR1 SNHLY and CDR2 FYNNEI. The chain joins TRBV2 to TRBJ1-5, with a tentative D call TRBD1 (6 bases). The material sequenced was blood. This TCR was sampled from a woman older than 75 in good health. CDR3 in amino acids: CASSEGGTRNQPQHF. The CDR3 coding sequence is TGTGCCAGCAGTGAGGGGGGGACACGCAATCAGCCCCAGCATTTT.